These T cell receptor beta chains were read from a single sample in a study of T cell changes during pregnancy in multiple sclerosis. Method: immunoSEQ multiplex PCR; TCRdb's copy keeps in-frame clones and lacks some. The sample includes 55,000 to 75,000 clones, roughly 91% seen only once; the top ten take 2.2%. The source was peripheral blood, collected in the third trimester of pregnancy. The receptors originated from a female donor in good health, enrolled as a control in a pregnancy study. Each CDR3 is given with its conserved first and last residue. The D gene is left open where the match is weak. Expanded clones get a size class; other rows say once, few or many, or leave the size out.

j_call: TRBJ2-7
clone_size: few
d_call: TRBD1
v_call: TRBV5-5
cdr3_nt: TGTGCCAGCAGCTCCGACAGGGGGGCAACCTACGAGCAGTACTTC
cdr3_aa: CASSSDRGATYEQYF

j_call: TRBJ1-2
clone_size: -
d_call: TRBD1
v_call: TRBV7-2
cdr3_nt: TGTGCCAGCAGCCGTACAGGGGGCGAAGGCTACACCTTC
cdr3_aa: CASSRTGGEGYTF

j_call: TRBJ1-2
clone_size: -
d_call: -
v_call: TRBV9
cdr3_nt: TGTGCCAGCAGCCAGCAGGGGCTCTATGGCTACACCTTC
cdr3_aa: CASSQQGLYGYTF

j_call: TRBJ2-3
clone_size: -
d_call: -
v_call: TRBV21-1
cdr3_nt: TGTGCCAGCATCCCCGGACTAGCGGGTCCAGATACGCAGTATTTT
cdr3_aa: CASIPGLAGPDTQYF

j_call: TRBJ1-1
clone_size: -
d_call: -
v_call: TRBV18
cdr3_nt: TGTGCCAGCTCACCATTAAGAGCATTGAACACTGAAGCTTTCTTT
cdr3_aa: CASSPLRALNTEAFF

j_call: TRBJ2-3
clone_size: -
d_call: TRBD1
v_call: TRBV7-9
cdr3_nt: TGTGCCGGACACGGGGGACAGGAAACAGATACGCAGTATTTT
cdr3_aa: CAGHGGQETDTQYF

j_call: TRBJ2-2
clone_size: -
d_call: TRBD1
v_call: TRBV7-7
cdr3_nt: TGTGCTAGCAGCTACAGGGGCCTATCGAACACCGGGGAGCTGTTTTTT
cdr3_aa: CASSYRGLSNTGELFF

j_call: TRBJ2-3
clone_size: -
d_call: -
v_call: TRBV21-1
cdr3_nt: TGTGCCAGCAGCAAAGGGGGACTAGCGGGGGGCCGGAGCACAGATACGCAGTATTTT
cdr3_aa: CASSKGGLAGGRSTDTQYF

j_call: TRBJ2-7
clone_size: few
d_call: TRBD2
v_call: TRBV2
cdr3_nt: TGTGCCAGCAGCGGTGGTTGGGGGGGGTACGAGCAGTACTTC
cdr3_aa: CASSGGWGGYEQYF

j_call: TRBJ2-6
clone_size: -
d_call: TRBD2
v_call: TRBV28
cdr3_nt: TGTGCCAGCGGACGCCCGGGACTAGCCCTGCGTGGGGCCAACGTCCTGACTTTC
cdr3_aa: CASGRPGLALRGANVLTF

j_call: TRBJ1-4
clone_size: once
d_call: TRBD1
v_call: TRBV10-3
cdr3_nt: TGTGCCATCAGTGACCCTTCGGCAGGGGGTGAAAAACTGTTTTTT
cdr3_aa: CAISDPSAGGEKLFF

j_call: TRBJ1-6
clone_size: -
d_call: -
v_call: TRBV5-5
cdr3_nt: TGTGCCAGCAGCTTGCCAGGGGAGCCAGGCACCCTCCACTTT
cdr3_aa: CASSLPGEPGTLHF

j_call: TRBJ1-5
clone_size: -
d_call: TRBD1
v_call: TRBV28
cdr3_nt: TGTGCCAGCATTCCCGAGAGGGGGCGAGGCAATCAGCCCCAGCATTTT
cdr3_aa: CASIPERGRGNQPQHF

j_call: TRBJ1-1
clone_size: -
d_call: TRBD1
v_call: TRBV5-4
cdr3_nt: TGTGCCAGCAGCTACAGGGGGAGGAGAACTGAAGCTTTCTTT
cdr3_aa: CASSYRGRRTEAFF

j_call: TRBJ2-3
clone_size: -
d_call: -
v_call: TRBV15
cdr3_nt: TGTGCCACCAGCTCCCGAGGAGGGCGAACAGATACGCAGTATTTT
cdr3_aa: CATSSRGGRTDTQYF

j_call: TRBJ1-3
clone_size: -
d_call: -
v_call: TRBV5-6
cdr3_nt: TGTGCCAGCAGCTTGATCAGGGACTATACTGGAAACACCATATATTTT
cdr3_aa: CASSLIRDYTGNTIYF

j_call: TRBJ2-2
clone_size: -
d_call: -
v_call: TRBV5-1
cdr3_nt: TGCGCCAGCAGCTTGTCCCAGACCGGGGAGCTGTTTTTT
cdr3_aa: CASSLSQTGELFF

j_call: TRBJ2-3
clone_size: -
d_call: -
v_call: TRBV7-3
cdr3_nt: TGTGCCAGCAGCTTACTGTTGAGCCCAGATACGCAGTATTTT
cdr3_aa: CASSLLLSPDTQYF

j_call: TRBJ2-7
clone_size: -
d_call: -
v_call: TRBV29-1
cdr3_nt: TGCAGCGTTGAAGACGTGGGGGGCTACGAGCAGTACTTC
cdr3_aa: CSVEDVGGYEQYF

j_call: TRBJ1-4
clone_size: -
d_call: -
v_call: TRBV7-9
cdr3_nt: TGTGCCAGCAGCTCCCCGTCCAGGGCCACTAATGAAAAACTGTTTTTT
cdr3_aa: CASSSPSRATNEKLFF

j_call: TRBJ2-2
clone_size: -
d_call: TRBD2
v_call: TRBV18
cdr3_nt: TGTGCCAGCTCTCTCGGACTAGCGGGAGAAGGCTCCGGGGAGCTGTTTTTT
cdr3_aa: CASSLGLAGEGSGELFF

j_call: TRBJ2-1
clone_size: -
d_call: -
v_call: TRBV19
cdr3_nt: TGTGCCAGTAGTATGTTCCGGGATGAGCAGTTCTTC
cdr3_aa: CASSMFRDEQFF

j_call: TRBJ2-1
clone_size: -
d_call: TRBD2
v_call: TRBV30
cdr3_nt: TGTGCCTGGAGTGGGGCGGGGGGTGTTGAGCAGTTCTTC
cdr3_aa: CAWSGAGGVEQFF

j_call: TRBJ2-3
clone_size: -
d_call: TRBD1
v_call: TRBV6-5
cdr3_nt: TGTGCCAGCAGTTACTCGGGGACAGGGGGGGTAGATACGCAGTATTTT
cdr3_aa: CASSYSGTGGVDTQYF

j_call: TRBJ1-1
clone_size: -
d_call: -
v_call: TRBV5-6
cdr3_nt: TGTGCCAGCAGCGGGGACACTATGAACACTGAAGCTTTCTTT
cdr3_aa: CASSGDTMNTEAFF